Each of the 16 T cell receptor beta chains below was sequenced from the same sample in a study of blood T cell repertoires in COVID-19 (dated by TCRdb to about 2020). The library relied on the immunoSEQ multiplex PCR assay. TCRdb retrieved this table from immuneACCESS and kept in-frame rearrangements only. Not all clones are present; in checked studies, unresolved V genes account for under half, and no reason is known for the remainder. The sample includes around 170,000 clones, with approximately 83% observed a single time. The ten largest clones capture roughly 2.9% of the sample. The sequenced sample was peripheral blood. The source is an older woman with acute or convalescent COVID-19.

V usage is TRBV7-2 and J usage is TRBJ2-4; 9 bases match TRBD1. Trimming cost V 6 bases and J 3 bases; bases outside gene matches: 6. Germline CDR1 reads SGHTA; CDR2 reads FQGNSA. This CDR3 is built from 15 residues. CDR3 in amino acids: CASSRPGQGKNIQYF. The CDR3 DNA reads TGTGCCAGCAGTCGACCGGGACAGGGCAAAAACATTCAGTACTTC.

The rearrangement joins TRBV5-1 to TRBJ1-2; maybe TRBD1 (5 bases). The CDR3 consists of 16 residues. Between the trimmed V and J ends, which lost 4 bases and 2 bases, there was a span of 18 bases. Per the germline V gene, CDR1 is SGHRS and CDR2 is YFSETQ. The CDR3 DNA reads TGCGCCAGCAGCACCGGACGGTCGGGGGGGAACTATGGCTACACCTTC. Residues: CASSTGRSGGNYGYTF.

The V gene is TRBV18, the J gene TRBJ2-3, with 8 bases aligning to TRBD2. Trimming at V came to 6 bases and at J to 2 bases, leaving 7 bases not matched to a gene. The CDR3 has 15 amino acids. Germline lookup yields CDR1 KGHSH and CDR2 LQKENI. The CDR3 region is CASSPRGGNTDTQYF. In DNA, the CDR3 is TGTGCCAGCTCTCCTCGGGGGGGGAACACAGATACGCAGTATTTT.

The rearrangement links TRBV5-4 to TRBJ2-5; no definite D call. The CDR3 consists of 14 residues. Germline V lookup: CDR1 SGHNT, CDR2 YYREEE (reference sequence). The V and J ends lost 0 bases and 0 bases respectively, with 6 bases between them. CDR3 sequence (DNA): TGTGCCAGCAGCTTGGGGAGAGACCAAGAGACCCAGTACTTC. Translated, it gives CASSLGRDQETQYF.

This chain uses TRBV2 with TRBJ2-5, with TRBD1 matching over 10 bases. The germline CDR1 and CDR2 sequences are SNHLY and FYNNEI. The CDR3 length is 16 residues. V shed 6 bases, J shed 1 base, and the junction held 8 bases outside the gene matches. The CDR3 region has the DNA TGTGCCAGCAGGCGGGACAGGGGCACCCGCCAAGAGACCCAGTACTTC. Its protein is CASRRDRGTRQETQYF.

This clone was found once. V gene TRBV28 combines with J gene TRBJ2-7; tentative D call: TRBD1 (6 bases). The germline gives CDR1 MDHEN, CDR2 SYDVKM. The CDR3 consists of 12 residues. Trimming left V 4 bases short and J 6 bases short, with 10 bases between. The CDR3 DNA reads TGTGCCAGCAGTTCCGGACAGAGCGAGCAGTACTTC. This encodes CASSSGQSEQYF.

The chain couples TRBV28 to TRBJ2-7; 7 positions match TRBD1. From germline, CDR1 is MDHEN and CDR2 SYDVKM. With V trimmed by 2 bases and J by 5 bases, 6 bases remained unmatched. The CDR3 runs 14 residues. CDR3 coding DNA: TGTGCCAGCAGTTTAGGGACAGTCGGGGACGAGCAGTACTTC. It yields the protein CASSLGTVGDEQYF.

This clone was seen just once. V usage is TRBV6-2 or TRBV6-3 and J usage is TRBJ2-7; D unresolved. Trimming took off 2 bases at V and 4 bases at J, with 6 bases between the two ends. The CDR3 has 12 amino acids. Germline CDR1 MNHEY, CDR2 SVGEGT. The CDR3 region is CASSYPLYEQYF. The CDR3, as DNA: TGTGCCAGCAGTTACCCGCTATACGAGCAGTACTTC.

Here the CDR3 DNA reads TGTGCCAGTAGTATAGCCCCGACAGGGACCTACGAGCAGTACTTC. It specifies CASSIAPTGTYEQYF. This chain uses TRBV19 with TRBJ2-7, with 7 positions matching TRBD1. The length of the CDR3 is 15 residues. CDR1 LNHDA and CDR2 SQIVND come from the germline V gene (reference sequence). Trimming at V came to 1 base and at J to 2 bases, leaving 5 bases not matched to a gene.

J is TRBJ2-2 and V is TRBV6-7, with D maybe TRBD2 (5 bases). TRBV6-7 is flagged as an ORF with uncertain function. This CDR3 contains 16 residues. Trimming left V 0 bases short and J 0 bases short, with 8 bases between. DNA of the CDR3: TGTGCCAGCAGTTACTCAGCGGAGCCGAACACCGGGGAGCTGTTTTTT. Protein product: CASSYSAEPNTGELFF.

The chain couples TRBV29-1 to TRBJ2-7, with D unresolved. Per germline, CDR1 SQVTM and CDR2 ANQGSEA. The V and J ends lost 3 bases and 6 bases respectively, with 15 bases between them. The CDR3 has 13 residues. Here the CDR3 reads CSVDILSSGEQYF. CDR3 nucleotides: TGCAGCGTTGACATACTGTCCTCGGGCGAGCAGTACTTC.

This sequence joins TRBV7-8 and TRBJ2-7; TRBD1 is a possible D gene (5 bases). Germline loops: CDR1 SGHVS, CDR2 FQNEAQ. The V and J ends lost 0 bases and 2 bases respectively, with 11 bases between them. CDR3 size: 15 residues. This CDR3 is CASSLANQGTYEQYF. CDR3 nucleotides: TGTGCCAGCAGCTTAGCCAACCAGGGTACCTACGAGCAGTACTTC. Full variable domain (outside the CDR3, taken from reference TRBV7-8 and TRBJ2-7): GAGVSQSPRYKVAKRGQDVALRCDPISGHVSLFWYQQALGQGPEFLTYFQNEAQLDKSGLPSDRFFAERPEGSVSTLKIQRTQQEDSAVYLCASSLANQGTYEQYFGPGTRLTVT.

This rearrangement joins TRBV5-1 to TRBJ2-5; the D is unclear. This CDR3 spans 13 amino acids. Trimming pared 0 bases from V and 5 bases from J, leaving 8 bases between. In germline, CDR1 is SGHRS, CDR2 YFSETQ. The CDR3, as DNA: TGCGCCAGCAGCTTGGCCGGAGTGGAGACCCAGTACTTC. This encodes CASSLAGVETQYF. Variable domain in full (rest from reference TRBV5-1 and TRBJ2-5): KAGVTQTPRYLIKTRGQQVTLSCSPISGHRSVSWYQQTPGQGLQFLFEYFSETQRNKGNFPGRFSGRQFSNSRSEMNVSTLELGDSALYLCASSLAGVETQYFGPGTRLLVL.

CDR3 in amino acids: CASSLLAGGLGETQYF. In nucleotides, the CDR3 is TGTGCCAGCAGCTTACTAGCGGGGGGGCTAGGAGAAACGCAGTATTTT. The J gene is TRBJ2-3, the V gene TRBV7-3, with 12 bases aligning to TRBD2. CDR1 and CDR2 (germline): SGHTA, FQGTGA. CDR3 size: 16 residues. V dropped 2 bases and J dropped 9; count of bases not matched to a gene: 9.

The DNA of the CDR3 is TGTGCCAGTAGGCCGGGACAGGTCTCCTACGAGCAGTACTTC. The encoded protein is CASRPGQVSYEQYF. This sequence joins TRBV19 and TRBJ2-7; 8 bases agree with TRBD1. The CDR3 is 14 amino acids. V lost 6 bases to trimming and J lost 0 bases; unmatched junction nucleotides: 4. Per the germline V gene, CDR1 is LNHDA and CDR2 is SQIVND (reference sequence).

This sequence joins TRBV7-2 and TRBJ1-3, with a weak D call TRBD1 (5 bases). CDR3 size: 15 residues. Trimming stripped 7 bases from V and 3 bases from J, with 16 bases between. Germline V CDR1 and CDR2: SGHTA, FQGNSA. The CDR3 loop reads CASTIRQGGGNTIYF. CDR3 nucleotides: TGTGCCAGCACGATAAGGCAGGGCGGTGGAAACACCATATATTTT.